Listed below are T cell receptor beta chains from one sample, sequenced in a study of graft-versus-host responses after intestinal transplantation. For these receptors, no antigen is known. Sequencing was performed with immunoSEQ multiplex PCR; in TCRdb, only in-frame clones are kept and a portion is missing. The data contain 40,000 to 55,000 clones, around 96% of them seen just once; the ten biggest clones take up under 0.25%. The material sequenced was unstimulated CD8+ T cells sorted from spleen or lymph node cells, taken before transplant. The receptors originated from a human donor who was the organ donor for an intestinal transplant. The CDR3 runs from the conserved cysteine through the conserved F or W. D genes are given only for firm matches. Expanded clones are given a class, and other clones once, few, many or no size at all.

j_call v_call clone_size d_call cdr3_aa cdr3_nt
TRBJ2-7 TRBV5-1 NA NA CASSFSDRSPDPQYYEQYF TGCGCCAGCAGCTTTTCGGACCGATCCCCTGACCCCCAGTACTACGAGCAGTACTTC
TRBJ1-6 TRBV27 NA NA CASSLYGVNSPLHF TGTGCCAGCAGTTTATACGGCGTTAATTCACCCCTCCACTTT
TRBJ1-1 TRBV9 NA NA CASSVGSVATEAFF TGTGCCAGCAGCGTAGGTTCAGTAGCCACTGAAGCTTTCTTT
TRBJ2-3 TRBV27 NA TRBD1 CASTRTGGTDTQYF TGTGCCAGCACTCGGACAGGGGGCACAGATACGCAGTATTTT
TRBJ2-7 TRBV30 NA TRBD1 CAWREGTAYSYEQYF TGTGCCTGGAGAGAAGGGACAGCGTACTCCTACGAGCAGTACTTC
TRBJ2-3 TRBV9 NA TRBD2 CASSVGRGVWRGDTDTQYF TGTGCCAGCAGCGTCGGGCGGGGAGTATGGCGGGGGGACACAGATACGCAGTATTTT
TRBJ2-7 TRBV12-5 NA NA CASGTTGAGGGEQYF TGTGCTAGTGGTACAACAGGGGCGGGGGGCGGGGAGCAGTACTTC
TRBJ2-7 TRBV10-3 NA NA CAISEPLSGDRAYEQYF TGTGCCATCAGTGAGCCCCTCTCAGGAGACCGAGCCTACGAGCAGTACTTC
TRBJ1-4 TRBV19 NA TRBD1 CASSIGTDAEKLFF TGTGCCAGTAGTATCGGGACAGATGCCGAAAAACTGTTTTTT
TRBJ1-3 TRBV9 once NA CASRRGGASSGNTIYF TGTGCCAGCCGGCGGGGGGGCGCCAGCTCTGGAAACACCATATATTTT
TRBJ2-7 TRBV11-2 once TRBD1 CASSLGTGGEQYF TGTGCCAGCAGCTTAGGGACAGGGGGCGAGCAGTACTTC
TRBJ2-3 TRBV9 NA NA CASSADLFEGGRTDTQYF TGTGCCAGCAGCGCGGACCTGTTTGAGGGGGGACGCACAGATACGCAGTATTTT
TRBJ2-3 TRBV28 once TRBD2 CASSPPAVGGGADTQYF TGTGCCAGCAGTCCCCCCGCGGTGGGCGGGGGAGCAGATACGCAGTATTTT
TRBJ1-1 TRBV16 NA NA CASSQDVGQYTEAFF TGTGCCAGCAGCCAAGATGTGGGGCAGTACACTGAAGCTTTCTTT
TRBJ2-1 TRBV12-5 NA NA CASGADRNNEQFF TGTGCTAGTGGGGCCGACAGAAACAATGAGCAGTTCTTC
TRBJ2-5 TRBV10-3 NA TRBD1 CAIAKGAGETQYF TGTGCCATCGCGAAGGGGGCGGGAGAGACCCAGTACTTC
TRBJ2-7 TRBV7-2 few NA CASSLESQGLYEQYF TGTGCCAGCAGCTTAGAGTCCCAGGGCCTCTACGAGCAGTACTTC
TRBJ2-3 TRBV5-6 few TRBD2 CASSLGLAGGLPSTDTQYF TGTGCCAGCAGCTTGGGACTAGCGGGGGGGCTTCCTAGCACAGATACGCAGTATTTT
TRBJ2-2 TRBV21-1 NA NA CASSKNRQALSGELFF TGTGCCAGCAGCAAAAACAGGCAGGCGCTCTCCGGGGAGCTGTTTTTT
TRBJ2-3 TRBV11-3 NA NA CASSFVGGPGDTQYF TGTGCCAGCAGCTTTGTAGGGGGGCCGGGAGATACGCAGTATTTT
TRBJ2-1 TRBV28 NA NA CASSLGSYNEQFF TGTGCCAGCAGTCTGGGGTCCTACAATGAGCAGTTCTTC
TRBJ2-1 TRBV29-1 NA NA CSVEAWTRNEQFF TGCAGCGTTGAAGCCTGGACACGCAATGAGCAGTTCTTC
TRBJ2-3 TRBV10-3 NA NA CAISVYETDTQYF TGTGCCATCAGTGTGTATGAAACAGATACGCAGTATTTT
TRBJ2-5 TRBV28 NA TRBD2 CASSLFASGGDQETQYF TGTGCCAGCAGTTTATTCGCTAGCGGGGGAGACCAAGAGACCCAGTACTTC
TRBJ2-7 TRBV11-2 NA NA CASSPPTSYEQYF TGTGCCAGCAGCCCCCCGACATCCTACGAGCAGTACTTC
TRBJ2-7 TRBV11-2 NA TRBD2 CASSRPSGGLSYEQYF TGTGCCAGCAGCCGCCCTAGCGGGGGTCTCTCCTACGAGCAGTACTTC
TRBJ1-4 TRBV9 NA NA CASSDGQGFIEKLFF TGTGCCAGCAGCGATGGGCAGGGGTTTATTGAAAAACTGTTTTTT
TRBJ1-6 TRBV11-3 NA NA CASSLIPNGTYSYNSPLHF TGTGCCAGCAGCTTAATACCCAACGGGACCTACTCCTATAATTCACCCCTCCACTTT
TRBJ2-1 TRBV28 NA TRBD2 CASSLGRGGPANEQFF TGTGCCAGCAGTTTGGGGCGGGGGGGTCCAGCCAATGAGCAGTTCTTC
TRBJ1-5 TRBV10-3 few NA CASEDSNVNQPQHF TGTGCCAGCGAAGACAGCAACGTCAATCAGCCCCAGCATTTT
TRBJ2-1 TRBV11-3 NA NA CASSLPGFNEQFF TGTGCCAGCAGCCTGCCAGGTTTCAATGAGCAGTTCTTC
TRBJ2-3 TRBV6-1 NA TRBD2 CASSDSGWANTDTQYF TGTGCCAGCAGTGATAGCGGGTGGGCCAACACAGATACGCAGTATTTT
TRBJ2-7 TRBV27 NA TRBD1 CASSQGGAYEQYF TGTGCCAGCAGTCAAGGGGGCGCTTACGAGCAGTACTTC
TRBJ1-6 TRBV6-1 NA NA CASSQQDTNSPLHF TGTGCCAGCAGCCAACAAGACACTAATTCACCCCTCCACTTT
TRBJ1-1 TRBV10-1 NA NA CASSEDQVDTEAFF TGCGCCAGCAGTGAGGACCAGGTGGACACTGAAGCTTTCTTT
TRBJ1-5 TRBV6-5 NA NA CASSYGADQPQHF TGTGCCAGCAGTTACGGGGCAGATCAGCCCCAGCATTTT
TRBJ2-7 TRBV6-1 NA NA CASSSQGSDEQYF TGTGCCAGCAGTTCCCAGGGTAGCGACGAGCAGTACTTC
TRBJ2-7 TRBV4-2 NA TRBD2 CASSPDSRGVRSYEQYF TGTGCCAGCAGCCCCGACTCGCGGGGGGTACGATCGTACGAGCAGTACTTC
TRBJ1-2 TRBV5-6 NA NA CASSLDPGNGYTF TGTGCCAGCAGCTTGGACCCAGGGAATGGCTACACCTTC
TRBJ2-2 TRBV9 NA TRBD1 CASSTPRGVGDRNTGELFF TGTGCCAGCAGCACACCCCGAGGGGTTGGGGACAGAAACACCGGGGAGCTGTTTTTT
TRBJ1-3 TRBV19 few NA CAKTDSFSGNTIYF TGTGCCAAGACGGACAGTTTCTCTGGAAACACCATATATTTT
TRBJ1-2 TRBV6-5 NA TRBD1 CASSLGQGNGYTF TGTGCCAGCAGCTTGGGACAGGGGAATGGCTACACCTTC
TRBJ1-5 TRBV11-2 NA TRBD1 CASSRTGYGSNQPQHF TGTGCCAGCAGCAGGACAGGGTATGGCAGCAATCAGCCCCAGCATTTT
TRBJ1-1 TRBV16 NA NA CASSQYASFVRAFF TGTGCCAGCAGCCAATACGCGTCATTCGTGAGGGCTTTCTTT
TRBJ1-1 TRBV2 NA TRBD1 CASSEWTGTYTEAFF TGTGCCAGCAGTGAATGGACAGGAACTTACACTGAAGCTTTCTTT